This T cell receptor (beta chain) was documented in a study of low-dose radiotherapy and immunotherapy resistance in tumors. Study summary: Cohort 2's total reached 13 Gy over 26 weeks, at 1 Gy per fraction every two weeks. Participants were given intravenous cyclophosphamide 200 mg/m2 every two weeks, one day before radiation and immunotherapy.

About this clonotype: This sequence may be a read error, since a much larger clone differs from it by one base.

Covering alpha and beta chains, TRAV- and TRBV-specific primers were used for the first-strand cDNA. A roughly 20-cycle PCR with a constant-region primer and V-primer adapter amplified TCRs. From the reads, TCRdb called clonotypes with MiXCR, one entry per CDR3 protein. Counted here are approximately 84,000 distinct CDR3 sequences, less than 20% occurring once; the ten biggest clones make up less than 1.5%. CDR1 is PRHDT, CDR2 FYEKMQ, per germline (reference sequence). The CDR3 length is 16 residues. Time point meaning: after trial treatment. The treatment is: LDRT plus nivolumab, ipilimumab, low-dose cyclophosphamide and aspirin (RACIN trial). Donors received a regimen that comprised nivolumab, ipilimumab, aspirin, low-dose cyclophosphamide and low-dose radiotherapy.

The input for sequencing was PBMCs, taken after low-dose radiotherapy plus immunotherapy. V usage is TRBV13 and J usage is TRBJ2-7; tentative D call: TRBD2 (6 bases). This sequence originates from a male donor with prostate cancer. The CDR3 region has the DNA TGTGCCAGCAGCTTAGCGAGCCGGGAGAGCTCCTACAAGCAGTACTTC. It encodes CASSLASRESSYKQYF. Filled out from reference TRBV13 and TRBJ2-7, the complete variable domain reads AAGVIQSPRHLIKEKRETATLKCYPIPRHDTVYWYQQGPGQDPQFLISFYEKMQSDKGSIPDRFSAQQFSDYHSELNMSSLELGDSALYFCASSLASRESSYKQYFGPGTRLTVT.